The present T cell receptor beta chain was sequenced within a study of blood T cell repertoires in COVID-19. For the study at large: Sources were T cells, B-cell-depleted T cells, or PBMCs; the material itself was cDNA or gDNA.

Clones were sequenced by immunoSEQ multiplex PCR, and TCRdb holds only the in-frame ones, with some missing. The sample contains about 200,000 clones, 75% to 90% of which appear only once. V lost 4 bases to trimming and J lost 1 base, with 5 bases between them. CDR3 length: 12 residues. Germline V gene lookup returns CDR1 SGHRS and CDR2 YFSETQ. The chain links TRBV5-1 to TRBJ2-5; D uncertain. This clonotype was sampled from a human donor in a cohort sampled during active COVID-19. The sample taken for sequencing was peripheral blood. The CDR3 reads CASSISQETQYF. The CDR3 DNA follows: TGCGCCAGCAGCATCTCCCAAGAGACCCAGTACTTC.